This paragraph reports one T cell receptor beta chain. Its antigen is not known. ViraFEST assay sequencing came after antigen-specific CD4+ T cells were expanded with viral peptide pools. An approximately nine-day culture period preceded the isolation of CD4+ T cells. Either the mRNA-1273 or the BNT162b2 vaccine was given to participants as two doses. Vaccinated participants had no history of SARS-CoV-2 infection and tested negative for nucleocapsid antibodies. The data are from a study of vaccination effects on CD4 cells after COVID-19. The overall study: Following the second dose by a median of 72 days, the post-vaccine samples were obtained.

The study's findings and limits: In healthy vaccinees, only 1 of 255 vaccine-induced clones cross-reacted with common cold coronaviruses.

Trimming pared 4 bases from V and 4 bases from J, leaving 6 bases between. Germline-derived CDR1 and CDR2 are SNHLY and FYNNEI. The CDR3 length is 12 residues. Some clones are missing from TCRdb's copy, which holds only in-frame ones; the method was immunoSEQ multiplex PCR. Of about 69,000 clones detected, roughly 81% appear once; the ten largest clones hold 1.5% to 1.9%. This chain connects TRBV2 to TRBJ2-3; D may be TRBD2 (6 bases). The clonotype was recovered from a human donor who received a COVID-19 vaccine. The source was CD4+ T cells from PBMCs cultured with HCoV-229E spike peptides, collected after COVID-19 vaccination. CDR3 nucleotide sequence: TGTGCCAGCAGTGCGGGGGCAGATACGCAGTATTTT. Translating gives CASSAGADTQYF.